The 31 T cell receptor beta chains listed next were all sequenced from one sample in a study of PD-1 blockade in mismatch repair-deficient tumors. The table came from immunoSEQ multiplex PCR; TCRdb's copy has only in-frame clones and leaves some out. This table holds about 68,000 clones, roughly 80% found once. The sample consisted of peripheral blood, taken 2 weeks after starting pembrolizumab. These receptors originate from an adult with mismatch repair-deficient cancer.

This rearrangement joins TRBV6-6 to TRBJ2-7, with a possible D match to TRBD1 (6 bases). Germline lookup yields CDR1 MNHNY and CDR2 SVGAGI (reference sequence). This CDR3 has 16 residues. V was pared by 7 bases and J by 3 bases, with 22 bases between. CDR3: CASTPRGWDTFYEQYF. CDR3 nucleotide sequence: TGTGCCAGCACTCCCCGGGGCTGGGACACATTCTACGAGCAGTACTTC.

This chain links TRBV18 with TRBJ1-2, with 10 bases fitting TRBD1. V lost 3 bases, J lost 2 bases, and 0 bases stayed unmatched. The V gene's germline CDR1 is KGHSH and CDR2 LQKENI. CDR3 length equals 14 residues. The CDR3 is CASSPGQGNYGYTF. The CDR3 DNA sequence: TGTGCCAGCTCACCGGGACAGGGGAACTATGGCTACACCTTC. Variable domain in full (rest from reference TRBV18 and TRBJ1-2): NAGVMQNPRHLVRRRGQEARLRCSPMKGHSHVYWYRQLPEEGLKFMVYLQKENIIDESGMPKERFSAEFPKEGPSILRIQQVVRGDSAAYFCASSPGQGNYGYTFGSGTRLTVV.

The V call is TRBV6-5, the J call TRBJ2-7, with D possibly being TRBD2 (6 bases). The CDR3 spans 16 residues. With 2 bases removed from V and 3 bases from J, the gap between germline ends came to 17 bases. The V gene's germline CDR1 is MNHEY and CDR2 SVGAGI. CDR3 in amino acids: CASSYAKLGTYYEQYF. DNA of the CDR3: TGTGCCAGCAGTTACGCAAAACTTGGGACTTACTACGAGCAGTACTTC.

This rearrangement joins TRBV19 to TRBJ1-5, with TRBD1 identical over 7 bases. This CDR3 is 14 amino acids long. In germline, CDR1 is LNHDA, CDR2 SQIVND (reference sequence). J was trimmed by 3 bases and V by 5 bases; bases with no gene match: 4. CDR3 DNA sequence: TGTGCCAGTAGTCTTGACAGGGTCAATCAGCCCCAGCATTTT. It encodes CASSLDRVNQPQHF.

This chain joins TRBV18 and TRBJ1-2; D gene uncertain. The CDR3 length is 13 residues. The V gene's germline CDR1 is KGHSH and CDR2 LQKENI. The V and J ends lost 3 bases and 5 bases respectively, with 10 bases between them. CDR3 bases: TGTGCCAGCTCACCTACGGACGGATATGGCTACACCTTC. Amino acid sequence: CASSPTDGYGYTF.

The V call is TRBV7-3, the J call TRBJ2-5; no definite D call. The CDR3 is 11 amino acids. CDR1 and CDR2 from the germline V gene are SGHTA and FQGTGA. With 3 bases removed from V and 6 bases from J, the gap between germline ends came to 5 bases. The CDR3 sequence is CASSFGQTQYF. CDR3 coding DNA: TGTGCCAGCAGCTTTGGGCAGACCCAGTACTTC.

The CDR3 is CASSGLAGVTSTDTQYF. As DNA, the CDR3 is TGTGCCAGCAGTGGGCTAGCGGGAGTCACCAGCACAGATACGCAGTATTTT. This chain joins TRBV2 and TRBJ2-3; 10 positions agree with TRBD2. This CDR3 region has 17 residues. Per germline, CDR1 SNHLY and CDR2 FYNNEI. Trimming cost V 4 bases and J 0 bases; bases outside gene matches: 7.

The chain employs TRBV29-1 and TRBJ1-5, with TRBD1 as a possible D gene (6 bases). The germline V gene encodes CDR1 SQVTM and CDR2 ANQGSEA. The CDR3 covers 13 residues. V was clipped by 4 bases and J by 4 bases, with 11 bases between them. Here the CDR3 DNA reads TGCAGCGTTGGGGGGGGGCTTAATCAGCCCCAGCATTTT. As protein: CSVGGGLNQPQHF.

The chain joins TRBV27 to TRBJ1-1; D gene unclear. Germline V gene sequence: CDR1 MNHEY, CDR2 SMNVEV (reference sequence). CDR3 length: 13 amino acids. V was clipped by 5 bases and J by 4 bases, with 11 bases between them. CDR3 amino acids: CASSPRQLTEAFF. The CDR3 nucleotides are TGTGCCAGCAGTCCCCGACAACTCACTGAAGCTTTCTTT.

The chain recombines TRBV18 with TRBJ1-2, with 7 bases matching TRBD1. Germline assignment: CDR1 KGHSH and CDR2 LQKENI. This CDR3 contains 14 residues. Trimming took 0 bases from V and 5 from J; bases not matched to a gene: 3. As DNA, the CDR3 is TGTGCCAGCTCACCACCTTCAGGGGGGTATGGCTACACCTTC. Translated, it gives CASSPPSGGYGYTF.

V is TRBV29-1 and J is TRBJ2-1; no clear D. The CDR3 extends over 14 amino acids. Germline CDR1 and CDR2: SQVTM and ANQGSEA. V was trimmed by 6 bases and J by 0 bases, leaving 12 bases between them. The CDR3 nucleotides read TGCAGCGTCGTTATTCCGTCCTCCTACAATGAGCAGTTCTTC. This encodes CSVVIPSSYNEQFF.

Only one count was recorded for this clone. The chain combines TRBV5-6 with TRBJ1-4; D might be TRBD1 (6 bases). The germline V gene has CDR1 SGHDT and CDR2 YYEEEE. Trimming removed 4 bases at V and 2 bases at J, with 21 bases between. The CDR3 consists of 18 residues. Here the CDR3 reads CASSPRLDWGATNEKLFF. In DNA, the CDR3 is TGTGCCAGCAGCCCACGCCTCGATTGGGGGGCCACTAATGAAAAACTGTTTTTT.

The genes are TRBV5-4 and TRBJ2-1, with a weak D call TRBD1 (6 bases). The CDR3 is made up of 15 amino acids. The germline V gene has CDR1 SGHNT and CDR2 YYREEE (reference sequence). V was shortened by 2 bases and J by 0 bases, with 9 bases between the two germline ends. The CDR3, as DNA: TGTGCCAGCAGCTTAGGACAGAGCTCCTACAATGAGCAGTTCTTC. Encoded protein: CASSLGQSSYNEQFF.

This clone was counted between two and nine times. The V call is TRBV19, the J call TRBJ2-7, with unresolved D. Germline values: CDR1 LNHDA, CDR2 SQIVND (reference sequence). With 3 bases removed from V and 4 bases from J, the gap between germline ends came to 10 bases. The CDR3 has 13 residues. The CDR3 DNA sequence: TGTGCCAGTAGTATTGGGCTTCAATACGAGCAGTACTTC. As protein: CASSIGLQYEQYF. Full variable domain (remainder filled in from reference TRBV19 and TRBJ2-7): DGGITQSPKYLFRKEGQNVTLSCEQNLNHDAMYWYRQDPGQGLRLIYYSQIVNDFQKGDIAEGYSVSREKKESFPLTVTSAQKNPTAFYLCASSIGLQYEQYFGPGTRLTVT.

This clone appeared a single time. V is TRBV9 and J is TRBJ2-1, with 9 nucleotides matching TRBD2. V lost 4 bases and J lost 4; bases outside the gene matches: 12. Germline CDR1 is SGDLS and CDR2 is YYNGEE. CDR3 length: 17 residues. Written as DNA, the CDR3 is TGTGCCAGCAGCAAGCTTAGCGGGAGCCTCCAATACAATGAGCAGTTCTTC. Protein: CASSKLSGSLQYNEQFF.

This chain uses TRBV25-1 with TRBJ1-2, with D uncertain. CDR3 length equals 13 residues. V was cut by 4 bases and J by 4 bases, with 10 bases left in between. The V gene's germline CDR1 is MGHDK and CDR2 SYGVNS. In DNA, the CDR3 is TGTGCCAGCAGTGGGGGTATGGGCTATGGCTACACCTTC. Encoded protein: CASSGGMGYGYTF.

The chain couples TRBV19 to TRBJ2-3, with D perhaps matching TRBD2 (6 bases). Per germline, CDR1 LNHDA and CDR2 SQIVND (reference sequence). Trimming pared 1 base from V and 2 bases from J, leaving 10 bases between. The CDR3 loop spans 15 amino acids. The DNA of the CDR3 is TGTGCCAGTAGTATAGCGGGGACTCACACAGATACGCAGTATTTT. Translating gives CASSIAGTHTDTQYF.

This clone showed up just a few times. This chain links TRBV14 with TRBJ2-7, with D uncertain. Germline CDR1 is SGHDN and CDR2 is FVKESK. V shed 0 bases and J shed 6 bases, with 9 bases lying between them. The CDR3 contains 13 residues. The CDR3 DNA sequence: TGTGCCAGCAGCCAAGATTTATTGGGCGAGCAGTACTTC. It specifies CASSQDLLGEQYF.

The rearrangement links TRBV2 to TRBJ2-3; 9 nucleotides align to TRBD2. The CDR3 is 16 amino acids. V shed 5 bases, J shed 2 bases, and the junction held 8 bases outside the gene matches. CDR1 and CDR2 (germline): SNHLY, FYNNEI. The CDR3 DNA follows: TGTGCCAGCAGTATCGGATTAGCGGGGGACACAGATACGCAGTATTTT. It translates to CASSIGLAGDTDTQYF.

CDR3: CASRGTGGKLRGYTF. The CDR3 coding sequence is TGTGCCAGCAGGGGGACAGGGGGAAAGTTGCGTGGCTACACCTTC. The chain joins TRBV13 to TRBJ1-2, with 11 bases fitting TRBD1. This CDR3 spans 15 amino acids. The V and J ends lost 6 bases and 7 bases, in that order; junction bases with no gene match: 10. The germline V gene encodes CDR1 PRHDT and CDR2 FYEKMQ (reference sequence).

The V and J genes are TRBV5-1 and TRBJ2-2; no firm D call. The germline V gene encodes CDR1 SGHRS and CDR2 YFSETQ. V lost 0 bases to trimming and J lost 2 bases, with 5 bases between them. There are 14 residues in the CDR3. CDR3: CASSLGANTGELFF. The CDR3 nucleotides read TGCGCCAGCAGCTTGGGGGCCAACACCGGGGAGCTGTTTTTT. The whole variable domain, remainder taken from reference TRBV5-1 and TRBJ2-2, is KAGVTQTPRYLIKTRGQQVTLSCSPISGHRSVSWYQQTPGQGLQFLFEYFSETQRNKGNFPGRFSGRQFSNSRSEMNVSTLELGDSALYLCASSLGANTGELFFGEGSRLTVL.

This chain links TRBV7-9 with TRBJ2-2; 11 nucleotides match TRBD2. The CDR3 is 18 amino acids. After removal of 5 bases from V and 7 bases from J, the junction contained 15 bases not matched to a gene. In germline, CDR1 is SEHNR, CDR2 FQNEAQ (reference sequence). CDR3: CASSRGTSGAGRVGELFF. CDR3 coding DNA: TGTGCCAGCAGCCGAGGGACTAGCGGAGCCGGGAGGGTCGGGGAGCTGTTTTTT.

This clone was recorded once. The rearrangement joins TRBV5-5 to TRBJ2-2; D uncertain. The V gene's germline CDR1 is SGHKS and CDR2 YYEKEE (reference sequence). V lost 6 bases and J 5 bases, leaving 17 bases between the germline ends. The CDR3 is made up of 15 amino acids. The CDR3 is CASKPFPWQTGELFF. Here the CDR3 DNA reads TGTGCCAGCAAACCTTTTCCCTGGCAGACCGGGGAGCTGTTTTTT.

This chain connects TRBV19 to TRBJ2-7; weak D call: TRBD1 (5 bases). Trimming cost V 6 bases and J 1 base, with 10 bases left between them. The CDR3 runs to 13 residues. CDR1 and CDR2 (germline): LNHDA, SQIVND (reference sequence). The CDR3 sequence: CASSEDKSYEQYF. For the CDR3, the DNA is TGTGCCAGTAGCGAGGACAAATCCTACGAGCAGTACTTC.

This chain joins TRBV6-4 and TRBJ2-1; possible D gene TRBD2, 6 bases. V was trimmed by 2 bases and J by 5 bases, leaving 13 bases between them. CDR1 and CDR2 (germline): MRHNA, SNTAGT. The CDR3 is 15 residues long. CDR3 sequence: CASSDEAGSHNEQFF. In DNA, the CDR3 is TGTGCCAGCAGTGACGAGGCGGGATCCCACAATGAGCAGTTCTTC.

The table lists this clone with a count of one. The chain has TRBV30 and TRBJ2-1; D gene unclear. Per the germline V gene, CDR1 is GTSNPN and CDR2 is SVGIG (reference sequence). The CDR3 is made up of 11 amino acids. V lost 2 bases and J lost 8, with 7 bases in between. Written as DNA, the CDR3 is TGTGCCTGGAGTAGGATGGATGAGCAGTTCTTC. Its translation is CAWSRMDEQFF. The complete variable domain, with remaining parts taken from reference TRBV30 and TRBJ2-1, reads SQTIHQWPATLVQPVGSPLSLECTVEGTSNPNLYWYRQAAGRGLQLLFYSVGIGQISSEVPQNLSASRPQDRQFILSSKKLLLSDSGFYLCAWSRMDEQFFGPGTRLTVL.

The chain uses TRBV18 and TRBJ2-5; the D is unclear. The CDR3 spans 14 residues. V lost 2 bases to trimming and J lost 0 bases, with 7 bases between them. The V gene's germline CDR1 is KGHSH and CDR2 LQKENI. CDR3 bases: TGTGCCAGCTCACCATCCGGAAACCAAGAGACCCAGTACTTC. This translates into CASSPSGNQETQYF.

This clone occurred once. This chain links TRBV5-5 with TRBJ2-1; no clear D gene. V was shortened by 4 bases and J by 0 bases, with 11 bases between the two germline ends. The CDR3 runs to 15 residues. Germline V gives CDR1 SGHKS, CDR2 YYEKEE (reference sequence). The CDR3 DNA is TGTGCCAGCAGCCTTGCTCAGGCCTCCTACAATGAGCAGTTCTTC. Translating gives CASSLAQASYNEQFF.

The CDR3 DNA reads TGTGCCAGCAGCGTAGGGGGGCGGGAGCAACACGAGCAGTTCTTC. Translating it yields CASSVGGREQHEQFF. This chain uses TRBV9 with TRBJ2-1, with D perhaps matching TRBD2 (7 bases). Germline lookup yields CDR1 SGDLS and CDR2 YYNGEE. CDR3 length equals 15 residues. Trimming stripped 0 bases from V and 10 bases from J, with 17 bases between.

The chain combines TRBV6-5 with TRBJ1-2, with 7 positions matching TRBD1. Germline CDR1 and CDR2: MNHEY and SVGAGI. Losses at the gene ends were 5 bases for V and 7 bases for J; bases not matched to a gene: 13. There are 15 residues in the CDR3. CDR3 amino acids: CASSTDRAGRSGYTF. In DNA form, the CDR3 reads TGTGCCAGCAGTACCGACAGGGCAGGGAGGTCTGGCTACACCTTC.

The chain links TRBV21-1 to TRBJ2-1; TRBD1 is taken as the D call from the table, unchecked against the DNA. TRBV21-1 is an annotated pseudogene. CDR3 length: 14 residues. The CDR3 loop reads CASSKVEHDNEQFF. For the CDR3, the DNA is TGTGCCAGCAGCAAAGTCGAACATGACAATGAGCAGTTCTTC.